These 9 T cell receptor beta chains originate from one sample sequenced in a study of blood T cells in healthy people across ages. The second PCR ran about 6 to 11 cycles with a sample-barcoded 5' primer and J-beta primers. Each CDR3 protein gets one entry after TCRdb re-called the 5' RACE reads with MiXCR. The sample holds fewer than 950,000 distinct CDR3 sequences, about 53% seen once. The sequencing sample was made of blood. The source is a man at least 80 years old in good health.

The genes are TRBV15 and TRBJ2-1; a weak D match, TRBD2 (5 bases). This CDR3 region has 15 residues. With 1 base removed from V and 9 bases from J, the gap between germline ends came to 16 bases. Germline V gene sequence: CDR1 LNHNV, CDR2 YYDKDF (reference sequence). The CDR3 here is CATSRAPFGLGEQFF. The DNA of the CDR3 is TGTGCCACCAGCAGAGCCCCTTTTGGACTGGGTGAGCAGTTCTTC. The complete variable domain, with remaining parts taken from reference TRBV15 and TRBJ2-1, reads DAMVIQNPRYQVTQFGKPVTLSCSQTLNHNVMYWYQQKSSQAPKLLFHYYDKDFNNEADTPDNFQSRRPNTSFCFLDIRSPGLGDTAMYLCATSRAPFGLGEQFFGPGTRLTVL.

The CDR3 is CSVTPRDSEAFF. In DNA, the CDR3 is TGCAGCGTGACACCCCGGGACTCTGAAGCTTTCTTT. The J gene is TRBJ1-1, the V gene TRBV29-1; D is perhaps TRBD1 (5 bases). CDR3 length: 12 residues. V lost 6 bases, J lost 6 bases, and 14 bases lay in between. Germline-derived CDR1 and CDR2 are SQVTM and ANQGSEA.

The sample holds a few counts of this clonotype. The chain couples TRBV12-3 or TRBV12-4 to TRBJ2-7; D is ambiguous. Trimming removed 5 bases from V and 7 bases from J, with 15 bases in between. This CDR3 spans 13 amino acids. The CDR3 DNA reads TGTGCCAGCAGTGTAATGAGAAGGCGGGAGCAGTACTTC. It codes for CASSVMRRREQYF.

About this clonotype: A much larger clone sits a single nucleotide away, making a read error possible. The rearrangement joins TRBV9 to TRBJ1-1, with D possibly being TRBD1 (5 bases). CDR1 is SGDLS, CDR2 YYNGEE, per germline. The CDR3 is 14 residues long. The CDR3 nucleotides are TGTACCAGCAGCTATAATGGGGGAAGCACTGAAGCTTTCTTT. Translation: CTSSYNGGSTEAFF.

This chain joins TRBV20-1 and TRBJ1-5; tentatively, D is TRBD1 (5 bases). The CDR3 is made up of 15 amino acids. The germline CDR1 and CDR2 sequences are DFQATT and SNEGSKA (reference sequence). Trimming took off 6 bases at V and 4 bases at J, with 19 bases between the two ends. CDR3: CSANQGGQFNQPQHF. For the CDR3, the DNA is TGCAGTGCCAACCAGGGAGGGCAGTTTAATCAGCCCCAGCATTTT.

V usage is TRBV6-1 and J usage is TRBJ2-7; D might be TRBD1 (6 bases). Trimming pared 9 bases from V and 0 bases from J, leaving 15 bases between. CDR3 length equals 14 residues. The germline V gene has CDR1 MNHNS and CDR2 SASEGT. The CDR3, as DNA: TGTGCCAGTAAAGGACAGATAAGCTCCTACGAGCAGTACTTC. Translation gives CASKGQISSYEQYF.

This clonotype was counted only a few times. The genes are TRBV7-8 and TRBJ1-5, with 7 bases matching TRBD1. V trimming: 0 bases; J trimming: 3 bases; junction bases outside the gene matches: 5. CDR3 size: 16 residues. CDR1 and CDR2 (germline): SGHVS, FQNEAQ. For the CDR3, the DNA is TGTGCCAGCAGCTTAGCACTGGGACAGCTCAATCAGCCCCAGCATTTT. It encodes CASSLALGQLNQPQHF.

V gene TRBV12-3 or TRBV12-4 combines with J gene TRBJ1-1; D remains unclear. Trimming left V 7 bases short and J 1 base short, with 7 bases between. There are 12 residues in the CDR3. Here the CDR3 reads CASIGANTEAFF. Here the CDR3 DNA reads TGTGCCAGCATCGGTGCGAACACTGAAGCTTTCTTT.

The CDR3 coding sequence is TGTGCCAGCAGTGCAAACCCGGGACTAGCGGCTCGGGGCGAGCAGTACTTC. This gives the protein CASSANPGLAARGEQYF. The V gene is TRBV6-2 or TRBV6-3, the J gene TRBJ2-4; 11 bases are a match to TRBD2. The J call is in doubt because the DNA end fits TRBJ2-7 better. Germline V gene data show CDR1 as MNHEY and CDR2 as SVGEGT. The CDR3 is 17 residues long.